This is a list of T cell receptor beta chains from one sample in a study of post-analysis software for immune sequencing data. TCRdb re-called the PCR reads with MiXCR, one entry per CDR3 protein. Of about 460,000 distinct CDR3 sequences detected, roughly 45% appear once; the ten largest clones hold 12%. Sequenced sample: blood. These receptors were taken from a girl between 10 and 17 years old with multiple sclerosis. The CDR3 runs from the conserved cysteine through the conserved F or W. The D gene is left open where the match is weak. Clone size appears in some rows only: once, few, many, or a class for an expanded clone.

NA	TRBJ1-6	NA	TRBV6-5	CASSAGPLDSPLHF	TGTGCCAGCAGCGCCGGGCCGCTCGATTCACCCCTCCACTTT
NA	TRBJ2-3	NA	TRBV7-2	CASSLGRRGTRGTDTQYF	TGTGCCAGCAGCTTAGGGAGGAGGGGGACTCGCGGCACAGATACGCAGTATTTT
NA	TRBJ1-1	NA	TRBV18	CASSPRWETNTEAFF	TGTGCCAGCTCACCGAGATGGGAAACGAACACTGAAGCTTTCTTT
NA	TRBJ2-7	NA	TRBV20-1	CSARETDPHEQYF	TGCAGTGCTAGAGAAACGGACCCTCACGAGCAGTACTTC
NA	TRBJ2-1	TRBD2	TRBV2	CASSYRLATSYNEQFF	TGTGCCAGCAGCTATAGACTAGCCACTTCCTACAATGAGCAGTTCTTC
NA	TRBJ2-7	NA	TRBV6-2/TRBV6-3	CASSYQVRSYEQYF	TGTGCCAGCAGTTACCAAGTCAGGTCCTACGAGCAGTACTTC
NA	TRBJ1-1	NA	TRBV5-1	CASSVQPGNLNTEAFF	TGCGCCAGCAGCGTCCAACCAGGCAACCTGAACACTGAAGCTTTCTTT
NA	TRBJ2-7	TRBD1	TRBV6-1	CASRETGHEQYF	TGTGCCAGCAGAGAGACAGGGCACGAGCAGTACTTC
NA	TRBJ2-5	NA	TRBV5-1	CASSVWPTGTQGSCQETQYF	TGCGCCAGCAGCGTATGGCCGACCGGGACACAAGGTTCTTGCCAAGAGACCCAGTACTTC
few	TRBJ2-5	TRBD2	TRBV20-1	CSARGGSGETQYF	TGCAGTGCTAGAGGCGGGAGCGGCGAGACCCAGTACTTC
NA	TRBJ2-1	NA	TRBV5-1	CASSLAHSPYNEQFF	TGCGCCAGCAGCTTGGCCCACAGCCCATACAATGAGCAGTTCTTC
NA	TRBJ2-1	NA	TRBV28	CASSSQPNNEQFF	TGTGCCAGCAGCTCCCAGCCCAACAATGAGCAGTTCTTC
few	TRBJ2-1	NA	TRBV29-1	CSTMAGGNSYNEQFF	TGCAGCACAATGGCGGGCGGGAACTCCTACAATGAGCAGTTCTTC
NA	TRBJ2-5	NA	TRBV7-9	CASSLDVRPETQYF	TGTGCCAGCAGCTTAGATGTACGCCCAGAGACCCAGTACTTC
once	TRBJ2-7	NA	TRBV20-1	CSARDQRTGPYYEQYF	TGCAGTGCTAGAGATCAGAGAACAGGGCCGTACTACGAGCAGTACTTC
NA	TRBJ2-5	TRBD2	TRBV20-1	CSALLAGGETQYF	TGCAGTGCCCTACTAGCGGGAGGGGAGACCCAGTACTTC
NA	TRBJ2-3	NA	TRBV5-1	CASSSPGSAPGTDTQYF	TGCGCCAGCAGCTCCCCGGGCAGCGCCCCTGGAACAGATACGCAGTATTTT
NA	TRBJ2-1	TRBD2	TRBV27	CASSTTSGSWNEQFF	TGTGCCAGCAGCACCACTAGCGGGAGTTGGAATGAGCAGTTCTTC
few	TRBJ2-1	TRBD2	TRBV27	CASSVGTSGRSYNEQFF	TGTGCCAGCAGTGTTGGGACTAGCGGGAGGTCCTACAATGAGCAGTTCTTC
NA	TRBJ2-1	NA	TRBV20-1	CSASKSGLSYNEQFF	TGCAGTGCTAGTAAAAGCGGGCTCTCCTACAATGAGCAGTTCTTC
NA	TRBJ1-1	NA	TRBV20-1	CSARTGFNTEAFF	TGCAGTGCTAGAACGGGGTTTAACACTGAAGCTTTCTTT
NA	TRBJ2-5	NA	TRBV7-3	CASSLTLRETQYF	TGTGCCAGCAGCTTAACCCTGCGAGAGACCCAGTACTTC
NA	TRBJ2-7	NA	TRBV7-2	CASTRQSGSYEQYF	TGTGCCAGCACCCGTCAGTCAGGCTCCTACGAGCAGTACTTC
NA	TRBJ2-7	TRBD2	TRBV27	CASRPLAGGSYEQYF	TGTGCCAGCAGGCCCCTAGCGGGAGGGTCTTACGAGCAGTACTTC
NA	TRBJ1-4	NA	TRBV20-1	CSADAGTGPEKLFF	TGCAGTGCGGACGCCGGCACAGGGCCTGAAAAACTGTTTTTT
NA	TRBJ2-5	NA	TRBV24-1	CATSDLTGYGETQYF	TGTGCCACCAGTGATTTAACCGGGTATGGAGAGACCCAGTACTTC
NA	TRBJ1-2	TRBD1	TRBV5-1	CASRSGQGDYGYTF	TGCGCCAGCAGGTCGGGACAGGGAGACTATGGCTACACCTTC
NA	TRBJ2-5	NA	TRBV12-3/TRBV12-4	CASSFSSGAYQETQYF	TGTGCCAGCAGTTTCAGTAGCGGAGCGTACCAAGAGACCCAGTACTTC
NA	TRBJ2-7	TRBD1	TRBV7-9	CASSKDRGRSYEQYF	TGTGCCAGCAGCAAGGACAGGGGGCGCTCCTACGAGCAGTACTTC
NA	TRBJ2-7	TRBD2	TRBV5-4	CASSLDYSGSYEQYF	TGTGCCAGCAGCTTGGATTATAGCGGGAGTTACGAGCAGTACTTC
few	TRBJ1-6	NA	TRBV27	CASSPTGGSSPLHF	TGTGCCAGCAGCCCAACAGGAGGAAGTTCACCCCTCCACTTT
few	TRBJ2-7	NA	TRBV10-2	CASSEVMEKSYEQYF	TGCGCCAGCAGTGAAGTAATGGAAAAGTCGTACGAGCAGTACTTC
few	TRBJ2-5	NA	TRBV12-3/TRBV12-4	CASSLGTNGETQYF	TGTGCCAGCAGTTTGGGTACAAACGGGGAGACCCAGTACTTC
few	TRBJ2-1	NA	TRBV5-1	CASRLGAYEQFF	TGCGCCAGCAGGCTGGGAGCATATGAGCAGTTCTTC
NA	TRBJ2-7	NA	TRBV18	CASSRDAVLYEQYF	TGTGCCAGCTCAAGGGACGCTGTCCTCTACGAGCAGTACTTC
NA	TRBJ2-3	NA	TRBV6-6	CASSYSPGWGTDTQYF	TGTGCCAGCAGTTACTCTCCAGGATGGGGCACAGATACGCAGTATTTT
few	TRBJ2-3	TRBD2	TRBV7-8	CASSSGASGGDTQYF	TGTGCCAGCAGTAGTGGGGCTAGCGGGGGAGATACGCAGTATTTT
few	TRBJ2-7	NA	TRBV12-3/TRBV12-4	CASTPDRNSYEQYF	TGTGCCAGCACCCCAGACAGAAACTCCTACGAGCAGTACTTC
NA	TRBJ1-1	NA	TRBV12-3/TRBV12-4	CASSPGEYTEAFF	TGTGCCAGCAGTCCCGGGGAGTACACTGAAGCTTTCTTT
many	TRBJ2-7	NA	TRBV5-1	CASSLGADYEQYF	TGCGCCAGCAGCTTGGGGGCGGACTACGAGCAGTACTTC
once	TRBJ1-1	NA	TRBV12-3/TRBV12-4	CASSFAGLNTEAFF	TGTGCCAGCAGTTTCGCAGGGTTGAACACTGAAGCTTTCTTT
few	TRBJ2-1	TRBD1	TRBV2	CASSEDRGSYNEQFF	TGTGCCAGCAGTGAGGACAGGGGCTCCTACAATGAGCAGTTCTTC
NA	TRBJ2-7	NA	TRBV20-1	CSARQFTRSEQYF	TGCAGTGCTAGACAGTTCACAAGGAGTGAGCAGTACTTC
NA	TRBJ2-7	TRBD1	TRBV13	CAGRRGQGRAYEQYF	TGTGCCGGCAGACGCGGACAGGGAAGAGCCTACGAGCAGTACTTC
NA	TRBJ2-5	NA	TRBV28	CASSSPVNQETQYF	TGTGCCAGCAGTTCCCCTGTGAATCAAGAGACCCAGTACTTC
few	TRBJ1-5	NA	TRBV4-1	CASSQGVGQPQHF	TGCGCCAGCAGCCAAGGTGTCGGTCAGCCCCAGCATTTT
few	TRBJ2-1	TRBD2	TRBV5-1	CASSLATSGLSYNEQFF	TGCGCCAGCAGCTTGGCCACTAGCGGCCTCTCCTACAATGAGCAGTTCTTC
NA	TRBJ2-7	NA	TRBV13	CASSFREGYEQYF	TGTGCCAGCAGCTTCAGGGAAGGCTACGAGCAGTACTTC
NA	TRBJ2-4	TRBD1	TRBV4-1	CASSQGRQGRNIQYF	TGCGCCAGCAGCCAAGGGCGACAGGGGAGAAACATTCAGTACTTC
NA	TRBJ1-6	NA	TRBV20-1	CSANAASAPLHF	TGCAGTGCTAACGCGGCCTCGGCACCCCTCCACTTT
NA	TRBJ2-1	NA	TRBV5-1	CASSLLSVGGGYNEQFF	TGCGCCAGCAGCTTGTTATCGGTAGGGGGGGGTTACAATGAGCAGTTCTTC
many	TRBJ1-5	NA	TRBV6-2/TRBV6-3	CASSLTGRGQPQHF	TGTGCCAGCAGCCTGACTGGAAGGGGTCAGCCCCAGCATTTT
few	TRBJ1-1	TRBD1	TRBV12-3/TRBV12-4	CASSFGDRGRDEAFF	TGTGCCAGCAGTTTCGGGGACAGGGGGCGTGATGAAGCTTTCTTT
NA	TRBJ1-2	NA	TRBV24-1	CATSDVRDQGYGYTF	TGTGCCACCAGTGACGTTAGGGACCAGGGGTATGGCTACACCTTC
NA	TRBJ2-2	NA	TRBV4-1	CASSPGDLRGGELFF	TGCGCCAGCAGCCCCGGGGACCTCAGAGGTGGGGAGCTGTTTTTT
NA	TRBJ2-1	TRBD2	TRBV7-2	CASSSRLAGAYNEQFF	TGTGCCAGCAGCTCCCGACTAGCGGGGGCCTACAATGAGCAGTTCTTC
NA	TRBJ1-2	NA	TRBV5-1	CASSLGVERGYTF	TGCGCCAGCAGCTTGGGGGTCGAGAGAGGCTACACCTTC
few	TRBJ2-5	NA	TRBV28	CASSLRTHPGTETQYF	TGTGCCAGCAGCCTCCGGACTCACCCCGGGACGGAGACCCAGTACTTC
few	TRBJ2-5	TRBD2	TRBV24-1	CATSKPPLGGRKETQYF	TGTGCCACCAGTAAGCCTCCCCTAGGCGGGAGAAAGGAGACCCAGTACTTC